This T cell receptor (beta chain) emerged from a study of T-cell reconstitution after alpha-beta-depleted transplantation in children. Study outcomes and limitations: By about two months after transplant, alpha-beta T cells reportedly arose from several hundred graft clones that had expanded. Hyperexpanded clones declined; after one year, newly produced T cells mostly supplied diversity.

Preparation of the TCRbeta library was carried out with unique molecular identifiers. Via MiXCR, TCRdb re-called the PCR reads, giving one row per CDR3 protein. Here the sample spans around 960,000 distinct CDR3 sequences, about 26% being singletons. This clonotype was seen more than once but under ten times. Antigen: not known. Germline CDR1 reads SQVTM; CDR2 reads ANQGSEA. V lost 7 bases and J lost 5, with 14 bases in between. The CDR3 length is 13 residues. The chain employs TRBV29-1 and TRBJ1-4; D might be TRBD1 (5 bases). The sequenced sample was PBMCs, mostly from graft donor cells, obtained 360 days after TCRalphabeta/CD19-depleted stem cell transplant. This receptor was taken from a boy less than two years old who had a stem cell transplant for SCID, so the T cells may come from the graft donor. In DNA, the CDR3 is TGCAGCGCGAGGGGCAGGCGGAATGAAAAACTGTTTTTT. Protein sequence: CSARGRRNEKLFF.